This T cell receptor beta chain originates from a study of cytomegalovirus exposure and HLA in healthy donors. The PCR ran on 60 Vbeta and 13 Jbeta primers. Method: immunoSEQ multiplex PCR; TCRdb's copy keeps in-frame clones and lacks some. Of 65,000 to 85,000 clones in the sample, around 86% are singletons; the top ten hold roughly 2%. To note about this clone: What it binds is unknown.

There are 13 residues in the CDR3. With 4 bases removed from V and 0 bases from J, the gap between germline ends came to 8 bases. Germline values: CDR1 SGHDT, CDR2 YYEEEE. Whole-study findings and limits: According to a later analysis, donors in an Asian-associated ancestry cluster reportedly had fewer N-insertions than the approximately 670-donor mean. The study listed 164 cytomegalovirus-associated TCR beta chains. Most TCR beta V segments were productive about 87% or about 30% of the time in an earlier analysis.

Donors likely had unrecorded immune exposures despite being nominally healthy when sampled. This sequence joins TRBV5-6 and TRBJ2-7, with D tentatively TRBD1 (5 bases). The sequencing input was PBMCs. The TCR was taken from a woman aged 30 to 39 in good health and CMV-seronegative. CDR3 DNA: TGTGCCAGCAGCGTGGACACCTCCTACGAGCAGTACTTC. As protein: CASSVDTSYEQYF. The complete variable domain, with remaining parts taken from reference TRBV5-6 and TRBJ2-7, reads DAGVTQSPTHLIKTRGQQVTLRCSPKSGHDTVSWYQQALGQGPQFIFQYYEEEERQRGNFPDRFSGHQFPNYSSELNVNALLLGDSALYLCASSVDTSYEQYFGPGTRLTVT.